Listed here are 15 T cell receptor beta chains from one sample, sequenced in a study of long-term antiretroviral therapy in people with HIV. The assay, immunoSEQ v3.0, was run at survey level. Using immunoSEQ multiplex PCR, the repertoire was profiled, and TCRdb retains in-frame clones only, with some absent. The data show about 28,000 clones, over 75% seen once. Sequenced here: unsorted PBMCs, sampled 2 years after starting antiretroviral therapy. The source of these receptors is a man in his fifties with HIV.

This clone was seen a single time. This chain connects TRBV11-3 to TRBJ2-3; unclear D gene. This CDR3 comprises 14 residues. Germline V CDR1 and CDR2: SGHNT, YENEEA. Trimming removed 0 bases at V and 0 bases at J, with 4 bases between. Here the CDR3 DNA reads TGTGCCAGCAGCTTAGATCCTAGCACAGATACGCAGTATTTT. Protein product: CASSLDPSTDTQYF.

The V and J genes are TRBV30 and TRBJ2-1; perhaps TRBD1 as D (6 bases). Germline V gives CDR1 GTSNPN, CDR2 SVGIG (reference sequence). This CDR3 comprises 14 residues. Trimming stripped 5 bases from V and 4 bases from J, with 15 bases between. The CDR3 DNA follows: TGTGCCTGGCAGACAGGCGCGAAATACAATGAGCAGTTCTTC. It encodes CAWQTGAKYNEQFF.

The table lists this clone with a few counts. The chain couples TRBV2 to TRBJ2-7, with TRBD2 as a possible D gene (6 bases). Per germline, CDR1 SNHLY and CDR2 FYNNEI. Trimming stripped 2 bases from V and 3 bases from J, with 11 bases between. The CDR3 consists of 14 residues. The CDR3 bases are TGTGCCAGCAGTGAAACCGGGAGCTACTACGAGCAGTACTTC. Translated: CASSETGSYYEQYF.

The chain employs TRBV28 and TRBJ1-5; the match to TRBD1 covers 7 bases. The germline V gene encodes CDR1 MDHEN and CDR2 SYDVKM. V lost 3 bases and J lost 0; bases outside the gene matches: 8. The CDR3 runs 17 residues. The CDR3 DNA is TGTGCCAGCAGTTTGGAAGGGACAGCATATAGCAATCAGCCCCAGCATTTT. It yields the protein CASSLEGTAYSNQPQHF.

The genes are TRBV11-2 and TRBJ1-3; D remains ambiguous. The CDR3 extends over 14 amino acids. Germline V gives CDR1 SGHAT, CDR2 FQNNGV. Trimming took off 5 bases at V and 4 bases at J, with 12 bases between the two ends. In nucleotides, the CDR3 is TGTGCCAGCAGCCCCTTTACGGCCGGAAACACCATATATTTT. It encodes CASSPFTAGNTIYF.

This clone has a handful of counts. The CDR3 nucleotides are TGTGCCAGCAGCCTTGGACAGAGTCCGGTGCGGTACTTC. Its protein product is CASSLGQSPVRYF. This sequence joins TRBV7-2 and TRBJ2-7, with TRBD1 as a possible D gene (6 bases). The CDR3 extends over 13 amino acids. V gave up 5 bases and J gave up 12 bases, with 20 bases separating them. Germline CDR1 and CDR2: SGHTA and FQGNSA.

This rearrangement joins TRBV28 to TRBJ1-4; D might be TRBD1 (5 bases). In germline, CDR1 is MDHEN, CDR2 SYDVKM. CDR3 length: 15 residues. Trimming removed 2 bases at V and 1 base at J, with 8 bases between. CDR3 sequence (DNA): TGTGCCAGCAGTTTAGGGGCGATAACTAATGAAAAACTGTTTTTT. Its translation is CASSLGAITNEKLFF.

The rearrangement joins TRBV2 to TRBJ2-7, with TRBD2 identical over 10 bases. CDR3 length: 14 residues. CDR1 is SNHLY and CDR2 is FYNNEI in the germline V gene. V lost 4 bases and J lost 4; bases outside the gene matches: 4. The CDR3 coding sequence is TGTGCCAGCAGTGCAACTAGCGGGGTTTACGAGCAGTACTTC. Protein: CASSATSGVYEQYF.

The chain uses TRBV18 and TRBJ2-1, with 9 bases that match TRBD2. Germline V lookup: CDR1 KGHSH, CDR2 LQKENI. V was pared by 4 bases and J by 4 bases, with 8 bases of the junction left unmatched. The CDR3 covers 16 residues. This CDR3 is CASSRTTLAGYNEQFF. The CDR3 DNA is TGTGCCAGCTCACGTACAACGCTAGCGGGGTACAATGAGCAGTTCTTC.

V is TRBV5-1 and J is TRBJ1-1; 8 positions agree with TRBD1. The CDR3 consists of 15 residues. V gave up 2 bases and J gave up 6 bases; unmatched junction bases: 9. Germline values: CDR1 SGHRS, CDR2 YFSETQ. Here the CDR3 reads CASSFLRQGSPEAFF. The CDR3, as DNA: TGCGCCAGCAGCTTCCTCCGACAGGGGAGTCCTGAAGCTTTCTTT.

J is TRBJ2-3 and V is TRBV9, with unresolved D. This CDR3 is 15 amino acids long. Trimming stripped 3 bases from V and 2 bases from J, with 13 bases between. Germline assignment: CDR1 SGDLS and CDR2 YYNGEE. The CDR3 DNA sequence: TGTGCCAGCAGCGCCCCACCCAGGCTCACAGATACGCAGTATTTT. Its translation is CASSAPPRLTDTQYF.

The rearrangement uses TRBV4-3 and TRBJ2-1; a weak D match, TRBD1 (5 bases). From germline, CDR1 is LGHNA and CDR2 YSLEER. This CDR3 contains 13 residues. The V end was cut by 4 bases, the J end by 4 bases, with 8 bases between. The CDR3 sequence is CASSPDRYNEQFF. CDR3 DNA sequence: TGCGCCAGCAGCCCCGACAGATACAATGAGCAGTTCTTC.

The CDR3 spells CASSSTGTYGYTF. In DNA form, the CDR3 reads TGTGCCAGCAGCTCGACAGGCACCTATGGCTACACCTTC. This sequence joins TRBV7-2 and TRBJ1-2; TRBD1 is a possible D gene (6 bases). This CDR3 comprises 13 residues. Germline values: CDR1 SGHTA, CDR2 FQGNSA. Trimming took off 4 bases at V and 4 bases at J, with 10 bases between the two ends.

This chain uses TRBV6-1 with TRBJ2-7, with 10 positions matching TRBD1. This CDR3 region has 15 residues. Germline values: CDR1 MNHNS, CDR2 SASEGT. V was pared by 7 bases and J by 2 bases, with 8 bases of the junction left unmatched. As DNA, the CDR3 is TGTGCCAGCATCTACGGGGGACAGGGGCCCTACGAGCAGTACTTC. Amino acids: CASIYGGQGPYEQYF.

This clone occurred a few times. The J gene is TRBJ1-5, the V gene TRBV4-3; D is possibly TRBD1 (6 bases). V lost 0 bases, J lost 7 bases, and 13 bases lay in between. CDR3 length equals 15 residues. Germline V gene data show CDR1 as LGHNA and CDR2 as YSLEER. The DNA of the CDR3 is TGCGCCAGCAGCCAAGAGGCAGGGGAGGGACAGCCCCAGCATTTT. Translation gives CASSQEAGEGQPQHF.